This entry lists 29 T cell receptor beta chains sequenced from one sample in a study of human T cells and chemical hapten exposure. Time point specified: patch test 2, 6 weeks after DPC sensitization. The treatment: therapeutic diphenylcyclopropenone sensitization with weekly scalp DPC. One entry per CDR3 protein, called by TCRdb with MiXCR from the RACE reads. The data contain about 40,000 distinct CDR3 sequences, less than 4% of them singletons. The material sequenced was whole blood, taken in connection with sensitization to the hapten diphenylcyclopropenone (DPC). The receptors were gathered from a man aged 40-50 years with alopecia areata. Some clones in this sample may be carry-over from other donors' samples.

This clonotype was seen repeatedly, ten times or more. The chain has TRBV28 and TRBJ2-3; D is undetermined. V lost 6 bases to trimming and J lost 1 base, with 11 bases between them. This CDR3 region has 14 residues. From germline, CDR1 is MDHEN and CDR2 SYDVKM. CDR3 sequence (DNA): TGTGCCAGCAGCCTACACGTGGGCACAGATACGCAGTATTTT. Translating it yields CASSLHVGTDTQYF.

At least ten counts were recorded for this clonotype. The chain uses TRBV24-1 and TRBJ2-1, with D tentatively TRBD1 or TRBD2 (5 bases each). The CDR3 is made up of 14 amino acids. V dropped 4 bases and J dropped 6 bases, with 12 bases sitting between them. From germline, CDR1 is KGHDR and CDR2 SFDVKD. CDR3 sequence reads: CATSEHRDANEQFF. CDR3 coding DNA: TGTGCCACCAGTGAACACCGGGACGCCAATGAGCAGTTCTTC.

V is TRBV7-2 and J is TRBJ1-6; D gene unclear. There are 13 residues in the CDR3. CDR1 is SGHTA and CDR2 is FQGNSA in the germline V gene. V was cut by 0 bases and J by 7 bases, with 4 bases left in between. The chain's CDR3 is CASSLAKNSPLHF. The CDR3 nucleotides read TGTGCCAGCAGCTTAGCCAAAAATTCACCCCTCCACTTT.

This clonotype was counted ten times or more. V gene TRBV28 combines with J gene TRBJ2-7; D is unclear. The ends were cut back, 7 bases at V and 0 bases at J, with 13 bases in the middle. The CDR3 consists of 14 residues. CDR1 is MDHEN and CDR2 is SYDVKM in the germline V gene. As DNA, the CDR3 is TGTGCCAGCATACCGAGGCTGGGCTCCTACGAGCAGTACTTC. The encoded protein is CASIPRLGSYEQYF.

This clonotype was counted at least ten times. The rearrangement links TRBV2 to TRBJ1-5, with D possibly being TRBD1 (5 bases). The CDR3 sequence is 15 residues long. Germline loops: CDR1 SNHLY, CDR2 FYNNEI. V dropped 6 bases and J dropped 1 base, with 13 bases sitting between them. DNA for the CDR3: TGTGCCAGCAGCAGGACATCTAGCAGCAATCAGCCCCAGCATTTT. This gives the protein CASSRTSSSNQPQHF.

This clonotype was detected ten times or more. This chain links TRBV11-2 with TRBJ2-4; the D call may be TRBD1 or TRBD2 (5 bases each). CDR1 SGHAT and CDR2 FQNNGV come from the germline V gene. V gave up 0 bases and J gave up 8 bases, with 14 bases separating them. The CDR3 covers 15 residues. CDR3 residues: CASSLDHVGTDIQYF. Here the CDR3 DNA reads TGTGCCAGCAGCTTAGATCATGTCGGGACGGACATTCAGTACTTC.

This chain links TRBV6-6 with TRBJ2-1, with D possibly called TRBD1 or TRBD2 (5 bases each). Germline V gene data show CDR1 as MNHNY and CDR2 as SVGAGI (reference sequence). The CDR3 is made up of 16 amino acids. The germline V and J ends were trimmed by 3 bases and 5 bases, with 17 bases remaining between them. Here the CDR3 reads CASSYGIGGVNNEQFF. The CDR3 region has the DNA TGTGCCAGCAGTTATGGTATTGGGGGAGTCAACAATGAGCAGTTCTTC.

There are many counts of this clonotype. V gene TRBV5-1 combines with J gene TRBJ2-3, with 11 bases identical to TRBD2. Unmatched junction bases numbered 7, after V lost 0 bases and J lost 4 bases. Germline CDR1 SGHRS, CDR2 YFSETQ. The CDR3 has 17 amino acids. The CDR3 loop reads CASSLVSGRAVSDTQYF. DNA of the CDR3: TGCGCCAGCAGCTTGGTTAGCGGGAGGGCCGTATCAGATACGCAGTATTTT. Full variable domain (remainder filled in from reference TRBV5-1 and TRBJ2-3): KAGVTQTPRYLIKTRGQQVTLSCSPISGHRSVSWYQQTPGQGLQFLFEYFSETQRNKGNFPGRFSGRQFSNSRSEMNVSTLELGDSALYLCASSLVSGRAVSDTQYFGPGTRLTVL.

Worth noting for this clonotype: The germline gene is not matched at one end of the junction; a read error may be the cause. The rearrangement links TRBV20-1 to TRBJ1-2; tentatively, D is TRBD1 (6 bases). CDR3 size: 13 residues. Per the germline V gene, CDR1 is DFQATT and CDR2 is SNEGSKA (reference sequence). CDR3 in amino acids: CSVRQVANYGYTF. The CDR3 bases are TGCAGTGTTAGACAGGTAGCTAACTATGGCTACACCTTC.

This clonotype was seen ten or more times. For the CDR3, the DNA is TGTGCCAGCAGCCCACAGGGAATGGTTTACGAGCAGTACTTC. This sequence encodes CASSPQGMVYEQYF. The V gene is TRBV7-2, the J gene TRBJ2-7, with a tentative D call TRBD1 (6 bases). The germline V and J ends were trimmed by 5 bases and 4 bases, with 15 bases remaining between them. Per germline, CDR1 SGHTA and CDR2 FQGNSA. This CDR3 region has 14 residues.

This clonotype has ten or more counts. The rearrangement links TRBV12-3 or TRBV12-4 to TRBJ2-7; perhaps TRBD2 as D (6 bases). CDR3 length equals 14 residues. V was pared by 5 bases and J by 2 bases, with 13 bases between. CDR3 loop: CASSLQGGPYEQYF. The CDR3 DNA is TGTGCCAGCAGTCTCCAGGGAGGTCCCTACGAGCAGTACTTC.

This clonotype appeared many times. This rearrangement joins TRBV4-1 to TRBJ2-7; the D gene is possibly TRBD1 (5 bases). Trimming cost V 0 bases and J 0 bases, with 9 bases left between them. The CDR3 has 15 amino acids. Germline V gene data show CDR1 as MGHRA and CDR2 as YSYEKL. The CDR3 nucleotides are TGCGCCAGCAGCCAAGATAGACAGTCCTCCTACGAGCAGTACTTC. Residues: CASSQDRQSSYEQYF.

This chain uses TRBV27 with TRBJ2-5; 8 bases match TRBD2. The junction had 6 bases not matched to a gene; V was cut back by 0 bases and J by 3 bases. CDR1 is MNHEY, CDR2 SMNVEV, per germline (reference sequence). The CDR3 length is 16 residues. CDR3 loop: CASSLSSAGAKETQYF. The CDR3 bases are TGTGCCAGCAGTTTATCGTCAGCGGGAGCTAAAGAGACCCAGTACTTC.

This clonotype turned up a few times. DNA of the CDR3: TGTGCCAGCAGTTTAGAGACAGGAGCCAAAAACATTCAGTACTTC. This codes for CASSLETGAKNIQYF. The V call is TRBV2, the J call TRBJ2-4; a weak D match, TRBD1 (6 bases). Trimming pared 5 bases from V and 0 bases from J, leaving 11 bases between. CDR1 and CDR2 from the germline V gene are SNHLY and FYNNEI. This CDR3 region has 15 residues.

This clonotype was found many times. The chain carries TRBV4-1 and TRBJ2-3; D may be TRBD1 (6 bases). The CDR3 totals 14 residues. Germline V CDR1 and CDR2: MGHRA, YSYEKL. The V end lost 4 bases, the J end lost 2 bases, and 10 bases lay between the germline ends. In DNA form, the CDR3 reads TGCGCCAGCAGCCCTACAGGGCTCACAGATACGCAGTATTTT. Residues: CASSPTGLTDTQYF.

This clonotype was detected many times. The chain recombines TRBV7-2 with TRBJ1-4; tentatively, D is TRBD1 (5 bases). Germline CDR1 reads SGHTA; CDR2 reads FQGNSA. The V and J ends lost 0 bases and 2 bases respectively, with 7 bases between them. The CDR3 covers 15 residues. In nucleotides, the CDR3 is TGTGCCAGCAGCTTAGCGGGGACGACTAATGAAAAACTGTTTTTT. This codes for CASSLAGTTNEKLFF. The complete variable domain, with remaining parts taken from reference TRBV7-2 and TRBJ1-4, reads GAGVSQSPSNKVTEKGKDVELRCDPISGHTALYWYRQSLGQGLEFLIYFQGNSAPDKSGLPSDRFSAERTGGSVSTLTIQRTQQEDSAVYLCASSLAGTTNEKLFFGSGTQLSVL.

This clonotype was counted ten times or more. This sequence joins TRBV10-1 and TRBJ2-2, with D possibly being TRBD2 (6 bases). The CDR3 is made up of 18 amino acids. V lost 7 bases and J lost 4, with 25 bases in between. Germline V gene lookup returns CDR1 WNHNN and CDR2 SYGVQD (reference sequence). The CDR3 DNA reads as TGCGCCAGCAAATCCGGGGAGGAGGGATTGTCGGCCACCGGGGAGCTGTTTTTT. Encoded protein: CASKSGEEGLSATGELFF.

The table lists this clonotype with many counts. V is TRBV29-1 and J is TRBJ2-7, with 9 nucleotides matching TRBD2. The V gene end was trimmed by 6 bases and the J gene end by 3 bases; junction bases not matched to a gene: 6. CDR1 and CDR2 (germline): SQVTM, ANQGSEA. CDR3 length: 13 residues. The CDR3 sequence is CSVLAGARYEQYF. The CDR3 DNA is TGCAGCGTCTTAGCGGGAGCCCGCTACGAGCAGTACTTC.

Many counts were recorded for this clonotype. This rearrangement joins TRBV20-1 to TRBJ1-6; possible D gene TRBD1, 5 bases. Trimming pared 3 bases from V and 5 bases from J, leaving 11 bases between. Germline lookup yields CDR1 DFQATT and CDR2 SNEGSKA (reference sequence). This CDR3 region has 14 residues. DNA of the CDR3: TGCAGTGCTAGTGTGGGGGAGGATAATTCACCCCTCCACTTT. As protein: CSASVGEDNSPLHF.

This clonotype was observed at least ten times. The chain carries TRBV15 and TRBJ2-5, with D tentatively TRBD2 (5 bases). The CDR3 length is 14 residues. The ends were cut back, 0 bases at V and 3 bases at J, with 8 bases in the middle. Germline loops: CDR1 LNHNV, CDR2 YYDKDF (reference sequence). CDR3 protein: CATSRDRAEETQYF. For the CDR3, the DNA is TGTGCCACCAGCAGAGATAGAGCGGAAGAGACCCAGTACTTC.

This clonotype has a handful of counts. DNA of the CDR3: TGTGCCAGCAGTTACGGGGGACTAGCGGGCTCCTACAATGAGCAGTTCTTC. Its protein is CASSYGGLAGSYNEQFF. The genes are TRBV6-2 or TRBV6-3 and TRBJ2-1, with 12 positions matching TRBD2. The CDR3 length is 17 residues. With 2 bases clipped from V and 0 bases from J, the junction kept 2 bases outside the gene matches. Germline V gene data show CDR1 as MNHEY and CDR2 as SVGEGT.

This clonotype was found many times. The chain uses TRBV2 and TRBJ2-1; D gene unclear. CDR1 is SNHLY and CDR2 is FYNNEI in the germline V gene. The CDR3 has 15 amino acids. Trimming removed 2 bases at V and 0 bases at J, with 8 bases between. CDR3 loop: CASSESPTSYNEQFF. CDR3 nucleotides: TGTGCCAGCAGTGAAAGTCCAACCTCCTACAATGAGCAGTTCTTC.

This clonotype has a count of ten or more. The chain combines TRBV7-9 with TRBJ1-2, with 7 bases aligning to TRBD1. The CDR3 consists of 14 residues. With 5 bases clipped from V and 7 bases from J, the junction kept 10 bases outside the gene matches. Germline V lookup: CDR1 SEHNR, CDR2 FQNEAQ (reference sequence). CDR3 protein: CASSPSQGEAGYTF. Written as DNA, the CDR3 is TGTGCCAGCAGCCCCTCCCAGGGGGAGGCTGGCTACACCTTC.

This clonotype occurred many times. The chain couples TRBV7-9 to TRBJ2-2; D perhaps matches TRBD2 (5 bases). Trimming left V 7 bases short and J 4 bases short, with 19 bases between. CDR3 length equals 16 residues. The germline V gene has CDR1 SEHNR and CDR2 FQNEAQ (reference sequence). CDR3 DNA: TGTGCCAGCACCCCAAGGGAGCGGTTTTTCACCGGGGAGCTGTTTTTT. Translation: CASTPRERFFTGELFF.

This clonotype was seen repeatedly, ten times or more. The chain joins TRBV19 to TRBJ2-3; 9 bases map to TRBD2. The germline gives CDR1 LNHDA, CDR2 SQIVND (reference sequence). The CDR3 runs 12 residues. Trimming at V came to 6 bases and at J to 5 bases, leaving 0 bases not matched to a gene. The CDR3 spells CASRLAGDTQYF. CDR3 nucleotide sequence: TGTGCCAGTAGACTAGCGGGAGATACGCAGTATTTT.

In this sample, this clonotype turned up many times. The chain couples TRBV27 to TRBJ2-7, with 9 bases fitting TRBD1. Trimming took 9 bases from V and 9 from J; bases not matched to a gene: 12. The CDR3 has 13 residues. Germline CDR1 is MNHEY and CDR2 is SMNVEV (reference sequence). CDR3 amino acids: CASGQGFRTGQYF. The CDR3 region has the DNA TGTGCCAGTGGACAGGGGTTCCGAACTGGGCAGTACTTC.

The sample holds many counts of this clonotype. V and J are TRBV7-9 and TRBJ2-2, with D uncertain. V lost 2 bases to trimming and J lost 7 bases, with 8 bases between them. Germline V lookup: CDR1 SEHNR, CDR2 FQNEAQ (reference sequence). CDR3 length: 13 amino acids. This chain's CDR3 is CASSLTVSGELFF. The CDR3 bases are TGTGCCAGCAGCTTAACGGTCAGCGGGGAGCTGTTTTTT.

The rearrangement links TRBV20-1 to TRBJ2-7; 8 nucleotides match TRBD2. From germline, CDR1 is DFQATT and CDR2 SNEGSKA (reference sequence). V lost 3 bases and J lost 0; bases outside the gene matches: 19. The CDR3 length is 19 residues. As DNA, the CDR3 is TGCAGTGCTAGGAGGCCCCTCCAGCGGGAGCCATGGAGCTCCTACGAGCAGTACTTC. The encoded protein is CSARRPLQREPWSSYEQYF.

This clonotype occurred many times. The genes are TRBV20-1 and TRBJ1-4; D is unclear. Looked up from germline, CDR1 is DFQATT and CDR2 is SNEGSKA (reference sequence). Trimming took 5 bases from V and 4 from J, leaving 5 bases between them. The CDR3 consists of 11 residues. CDR3 bases: TGCAGTGCTGAGGGTAATGAAAAACTGTTTTTT. Translating it yields CSAEGNEKLFF.